This entry lists 13 T cell receptor beta chains sequenced from one sample in a study of Ad26.COV2.S vaccination and SARS-CoV-2 variants. TCRdb's table, derived via immunoSEQ multiplex PCR, lists solely in-frame clones and lacks some. The sample lists 200,000 to 300,000 clones; around nine tenths were seen once. This sample's treatment: about 20 received Ad26.COV2.S at low or high dose, single or two shots; 5 received placebo; per-sample allocation not given. Sample collection was performed on day 63 after the first vaccine or placebo injection. The sequenced sample was peripheral blood, obtained in a trial of Ad26.COV2.S vaccine versus placebo. The receptors originated from a person between 18 and 65 years old who received the Ad26.COV2.S COVID-19 vaccine or a placebo.

This sequence joins TRBV4-1 and TRBJ1-4; D is ambiguous. CDR1 MGHRA and CDR2 YSYEKL come from the germline V gene. Trimming removed 0 bases at V and 2 bases at J, with 10 bases between. CDR3 size: 16 residues. CDR3 DNA sequence: TGCGCCAGCAGCCAAGATTCAACACTTACTAATGAAAAACTGTTTTTT. Protein product: CASSQDSTLTNEKLFF.

This clone came up once. The chain combines TRBV29-1 with TRBJ2-3, with a possible D match to TRBD2 (7 bases). The CDR3 totals 13 residues. Trimming removed 7 bases at V and 7 bases at J, with 18 bases between. The germline V gene encodes CDR1 SQVTM and CDR2 ANQGSEA. The CDR3: CSAVSAGAYTQYF. The DNA for the CDR3 is TGCAGCGCAGTCTCGGCGGGGGCGTATACGCAGTATTTT.

This chain uses TRBV19 with TRBJ2-5; D is possibly TRBD1 or TRBD2 (5 bases each). Germline assignment: CDR1 LNHDA and CDR2 SQIVND (reference sequence). The V end was cut by 4 bases, the J end by 2 bases, with 14 bases between. There are 15 residues in the CDR3. CDR3 sequence (DNA): TGTGCCAGTAGTACCCTATTGGGGGATCAAGAGACCCAGTACTTC. This encodes CASSTLLGDQETQYF.

The genes are TRBV6-6 and TRBJ1-2; D is ambiguous. This CDR3 contains 11 residues. Trimming removed 7 bases from V and 4 bases from J, with 7 bases in between. Per the germline V gene, CDR1 is MNHNY and CDR2 is SVGAGI (reference sequence). The CDR3 nucleotides read TGTGCCAGCACCGAGGGCTATGGCTACACCTTC. Translating gives CASTEGYGYTF.

This CDR3 is CASSQVGGRAEKLFF. In DNA form, the CDR3 reads TGTGCCAGCAGCCAAGTTGGGGGACGGGCTGAAAAACTGTTTTTT. The V and J genes are TRBV14 and TRBJ1-4; D might be TRBD1 (5 bases). With 1 base removed from V and 7 bases from J, the gap between germline ends came to 13 bases. Germline V gives CDR1 SGHDN, CDR2 FVKESK. The CDR3 consists of 15 residues.

In its sample, this clone was seen once. This chain connects TRBV19 to TRBJ1-2, with D tentatively TRBD1 (5 bases). The CDR3 runs 12 residues. V lost 7 bases and J lost 4, with 10 bases in between. Looked up from germline, CDR1 is LNHDA and CDR2 is SQIVND (reference sequence). The CDR3 nucleotides read TGTGCCAGTACGGGGGTTCCCTATGGCTACACCTTC. Its protein product is CASTGVPYGYTF.

The chain couples TRBV11-1 to TRBJ2-7; D uncertain. With 1 base removed from V and 5 bases from J, the gap between germline ends came to 15 bases. Germline assignment: CDR1 SGHAT and CDR2 FQDESV (reference sequence). This CDR3 comprises 15 residues. CDR3 region: CASSLETWGFHEQYV. The CDR3 region has the DNA TGTGCCAGCAGCTTAGAAACCTGGGGTTTTCACGAGCAGTACGTC.

The genes are TRBV11-3 and TRBJ2-2; 8 nucleotides match TRBD1. Germline-derived CDR1 and CDR2 are SGHNT and YENEEA. Germline trimming cut 4 bases from V and 7 bases from J; bases unmatched to any gene: 2. CDR3 length: 13 residues. As DNA, the CDR3 is TGTGCCAGCAGCTCCAGGGGGCTCGGGGAGCTGTTTTTT. Translated, it gives CASSSRGLGELFF.

The gene calls are TRBV27 and TRBJ1-2; TRBD1 is a possible D gene (6 bases). CDR3 length: 12 amino acids. CDR1 is MNHEY, CDR2 SMNVEV, per germline (reference sequence). V was pared by 2 bases and J by 8 bases, with 9 bases between. The CDR3 DNA follows: TGTGCCAGCAGTTTAAGGGGGGGCGGCTACACCTTC. Protein product: CASSLRGGGYTF.

This clone has more than one count but fewer than ten. The chain joins TRBV29-1 to TRBJ2-4; 11 bases map to TRBD2. With V trimmed by 0 bases and J by 0 bases, 10 bases remained unmatched. The germline gives CDR1 SQVTM, CDR2 ANQGSEA. The CDR3 runs to 19 residues. CDR3 nucleotides: TGCAGCGTTGAAGAGGGAGGGACTAGCGGACTCATAGCCAAAAACATTCAGTACTTC. It translates to CSVEEGGTSGLIAKNIQYF. Based on the CDR3 plus reference TRBV29-1 and TRBJ2-4, the full variable domain is SAVISQKPSRDICQRGTSLTIQCQVDSQVTMMFWYRQQPGQSLTLIATANQGSEATYESGFVIDKFPISRPNLTFSTLTVSNMSPEDSSIYLCSVEEGGTSGLIAKNIQYFGAGTRLSVL.

This sequence joins TRBV9 and TRBJ2-7, with TRBD1 matching over 11 bases. The CDR3 extends over 16 amino acids. The germline CDR1 and CDR2 sequences are SGDLS and YYNGEE. J lost 1 base, V lost 2 bases, and 5 bases had no gene match. The CDR3 nucleotides are TGTGCCAGCAGCGTTGGACAGGGGGCTAAATCCTACGAGCAGTACTTC. Translating gives CASSVGQGAKSYEQYF.

Only one count was recorded for this clone. The genes are TRBV7-2 and TRBJ2-5; TRBD2 agrees at 8 bases. The CDR3 is 15 amino acids. Germline values: CDR1 SGHTA, CDR2 FQGNSA. V lost 1 base, J lost 5 bases, and 6 bases stayed unmatched. The CDR3 sequence: CASSLGLAKGETQYF. CDR3 nucleotide sequence: TGTGCCAGCAGCTTAGGACTAGCGAAGGGGGAGACCCAGTACTTC.

The gene calls are TRBV5-6 and TRBJ2-7; D might be TRBD1 (7 bases). V gave up 4 bases and J gave up 0 bases, with 14 bases separating them. Germline values: CDR1 SGHDT, CDR2 YYEEEE. This CDR3 is 15 amino acids long. In DNA, the CDR3 is TGTGCCAGCAGCCGCCCAGGGGGGACCTCCTACGAGCAGTACTTC. This gives the protein CASSRPGGTSYEQYF.